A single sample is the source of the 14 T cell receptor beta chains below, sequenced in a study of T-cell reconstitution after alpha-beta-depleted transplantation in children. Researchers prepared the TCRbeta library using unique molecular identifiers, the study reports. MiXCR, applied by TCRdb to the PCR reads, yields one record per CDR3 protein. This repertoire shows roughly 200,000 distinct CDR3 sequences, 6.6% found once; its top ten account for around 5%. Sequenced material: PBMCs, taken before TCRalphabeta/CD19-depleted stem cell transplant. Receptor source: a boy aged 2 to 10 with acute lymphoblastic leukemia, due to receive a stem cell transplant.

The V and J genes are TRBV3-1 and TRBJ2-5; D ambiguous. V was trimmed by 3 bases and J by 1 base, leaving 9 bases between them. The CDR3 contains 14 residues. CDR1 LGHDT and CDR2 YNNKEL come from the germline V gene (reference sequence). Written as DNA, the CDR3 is TGTGCCAGCAGCCAGAACGACGGCCAAGAGACCCAGTACTTC. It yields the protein CASSQNDGQETQYF.

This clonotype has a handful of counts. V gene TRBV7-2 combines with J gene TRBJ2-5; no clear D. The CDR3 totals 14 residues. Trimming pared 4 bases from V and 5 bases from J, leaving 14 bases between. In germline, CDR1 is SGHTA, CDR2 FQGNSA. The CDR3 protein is CASSSSSGRETQYF. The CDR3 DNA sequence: TGTGCCAGCAGCTCCTCGTCCGGTAGGGAGACCCAGTACTTC.

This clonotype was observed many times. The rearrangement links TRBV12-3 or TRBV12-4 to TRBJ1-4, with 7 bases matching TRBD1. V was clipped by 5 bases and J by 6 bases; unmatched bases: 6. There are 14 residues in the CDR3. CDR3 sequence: CASSRQGLDEKLFF. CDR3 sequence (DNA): TGTGCCAGCAGTCGACAGGGATTGGATGAAAAACTGTTTTTT.

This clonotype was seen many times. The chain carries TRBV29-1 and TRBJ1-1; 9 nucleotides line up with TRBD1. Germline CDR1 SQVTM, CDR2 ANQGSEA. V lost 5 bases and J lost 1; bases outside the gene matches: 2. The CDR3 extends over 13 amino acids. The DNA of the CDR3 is TGCAGCGTTCAGACAGGGGGGAACACTGAAGCTTTCTTT. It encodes CSVQTGGNTEAFF. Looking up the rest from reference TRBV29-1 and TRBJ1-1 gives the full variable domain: SAVISQKPSRDICQRGTSLTIQCQVDSQVTMMFWYRQQPGQSLTLIATANQGSEATYESGFVIDKFPISRPNLTFSTLTVSNMSPEDSSIYLCSVQTGGNTEAFFGQGTRLTVV.

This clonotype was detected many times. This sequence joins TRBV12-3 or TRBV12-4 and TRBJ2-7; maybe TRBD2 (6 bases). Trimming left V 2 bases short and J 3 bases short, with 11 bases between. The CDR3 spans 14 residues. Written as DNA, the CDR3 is TGTGCCAGCAGTTTATTTCTGGGAGGCTACGAGCAGTACTTC. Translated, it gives CASSLFLGGYEQYF.

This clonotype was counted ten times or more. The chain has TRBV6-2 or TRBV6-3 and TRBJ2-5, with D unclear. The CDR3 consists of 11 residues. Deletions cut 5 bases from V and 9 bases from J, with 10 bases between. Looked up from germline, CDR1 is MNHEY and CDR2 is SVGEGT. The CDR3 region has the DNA TGTGCCAGCAGTCAGACCCCGGCCCAGTACTTC. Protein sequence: CASSQTPAQYF.

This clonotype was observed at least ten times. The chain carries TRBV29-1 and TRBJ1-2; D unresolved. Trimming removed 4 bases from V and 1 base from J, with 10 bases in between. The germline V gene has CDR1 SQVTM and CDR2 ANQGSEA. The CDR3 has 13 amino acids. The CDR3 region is CSVASGDNYGYTF. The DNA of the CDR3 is TGCAGCGTTGCTTCCGGGGATAACTATGGCTACACCTTC.

CDR3 sequence reads: CASSLARQSGVAEKLFF. The CDR3 DNA reads as TGTGCCAGCAGCTTAGCGCGGCAGTCAGGGGTGGCTGAAAAACTGTTTTTT. The chain links TRBV7-9 to TRBJ1-4; the D gene is possibly TRBD1 (6 bases). CDR3 length equals 17 residues. The germline CDR1 and CDR2 sequences are SEHNR and FQNEAQ (reference sequence). V was pared by 0 bases and J by 7 bases, with 18 bases between. The whole variable domain, remainder taken from reference TRBV7-9 and TRBJ1-4, is DTGVSQNPRHKITKRGQNVTFRCDPISEHNRLYWYRQTLGQGPEFLTYFQNEAQLEKSRLLSDRFSAERPKGSFSTLEIQRTEQGDSAMYLCASSLARQSGVAEKLFFGSGTQLSVL.

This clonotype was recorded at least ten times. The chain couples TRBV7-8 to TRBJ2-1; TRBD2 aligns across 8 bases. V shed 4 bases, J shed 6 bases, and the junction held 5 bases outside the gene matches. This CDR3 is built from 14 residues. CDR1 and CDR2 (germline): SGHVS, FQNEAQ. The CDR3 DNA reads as TGTGCCAGCAGCTCAGAGACTAGCGCCAATGAGCAGTTCTTC. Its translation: CASSSETSANEQFF.

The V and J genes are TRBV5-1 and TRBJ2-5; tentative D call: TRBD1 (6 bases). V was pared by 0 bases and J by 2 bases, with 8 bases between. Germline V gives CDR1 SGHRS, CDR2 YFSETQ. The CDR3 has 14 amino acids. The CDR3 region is CASSLGQVQETQYF. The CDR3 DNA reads TGCGCCAGCAGCTTGGGACAGGTTCAAGAGACCCAGTACTTC.

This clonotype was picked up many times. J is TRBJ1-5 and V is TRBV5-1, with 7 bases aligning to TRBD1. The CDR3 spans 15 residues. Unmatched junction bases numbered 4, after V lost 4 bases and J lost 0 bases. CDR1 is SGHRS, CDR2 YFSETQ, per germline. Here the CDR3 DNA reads TGCGCCAGCAGCGTTCAGGGGGGTAGCAATCAGCCCCAGCATTTT. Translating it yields CASSVQGGSNQPQHF.

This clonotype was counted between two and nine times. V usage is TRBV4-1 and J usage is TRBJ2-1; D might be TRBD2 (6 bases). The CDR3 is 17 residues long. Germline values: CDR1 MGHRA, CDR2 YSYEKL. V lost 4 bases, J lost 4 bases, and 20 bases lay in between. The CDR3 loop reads CASSPSPGLTTYNEQFF. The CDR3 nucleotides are TGCGCCAGCAGCCCCAGCCCCGGACTAACAACTTACAATGAGCAGTTCTTC.

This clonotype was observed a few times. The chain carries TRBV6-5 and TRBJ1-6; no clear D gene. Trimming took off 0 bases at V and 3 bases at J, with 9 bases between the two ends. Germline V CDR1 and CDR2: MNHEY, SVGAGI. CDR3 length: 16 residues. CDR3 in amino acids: CASSYSAGIYNSPLHF. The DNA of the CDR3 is TGTGCCAGCAGTTACTCGGCAGGCATCTATAATTCACCCCTCCACTTT.

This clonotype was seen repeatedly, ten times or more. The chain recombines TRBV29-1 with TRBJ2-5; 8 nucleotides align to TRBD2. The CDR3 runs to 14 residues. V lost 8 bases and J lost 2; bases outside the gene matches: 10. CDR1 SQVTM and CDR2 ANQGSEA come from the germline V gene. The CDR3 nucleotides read TGCAGCTTCCCGGGTGGCGGGAGGCAAGAGACCCAGTACTTC. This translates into CSFPGGGRQETQYF.